This entry lists 16 T cell receptor beta chains sequenced from one sample in a study of cytomegalovirus exposure and HLA in healthy donors. Data came from immunoSEQ multiplex PCR; TCRdb stores just in-frame clones and leaves some out. The data show 110,000 to 150,000 clones, about 95% seen once. Sequencing was performed on PBMCs. All receptors come from a young man in good health and CMV-seropositive.

This clone was seen once. The V and J genes are TRBV28 and TRBJ2-2; 8 bases line up with TRBD2. The CDR3 length is 18 residues. V lost 1 base and J lost 4; bases outside the gene matches: 11. The V gene's germline CDR1 is MDHEN and CDR2 SYDVKM. CDR3 DNA: TGTGCCAGCAGTTTATCGTCGGGGCTGGGGACTAGCACCGGGGAGCTGTTTTTT. It translates to CASSLSSGLGTSTGELFF.

This clone was seen only once. A read error may account for a junction end that differs from germline. The genes are TRBV7-7 and TRBJ2-5; 9 bases fit TRBD2. The germline gives CDR1 SSHAT, CDR2 FNYEAQ (reference sequence). The CDR3 runs 16 residues. As DNA, the CDR3 is TGTGCTAGCAGCTTAGCGAGTAGCGGGAGAGGGGAGACCCAGTACTTC. Its translation: CASSLASSGRGETQYF.

DNA of the CDR3: TGTGCCAGCAGCTTGAAGGGACAGCATTCCTACAATGAGCAGTTCTTC. Its translation is CASSLKGQHSYNEQFF. The chain joins TRBV13 to TRBJ2-1; 7 bases map to TRBD1. CDR3 length: 16 amino acids. V trimming: 3 bases; J trimming: 1 base; junction bases outside the gene matches: 6. From germline, CDR1 is PRHDT and CDR2 FYEKMQ (reference sequence).

The genes are TRBV6-5 and TRBJ2-1, with TRBD2 matching 11 bases. This CDR3 has 16 amino acids. Unmatched junction bases numbered 8, after V lost 2 bases and J lost 8 bases. Germline assignment: CDR1 MNHEY and CDR2 SVGAGI. This CDR3 reads CASSYTLAGGLDEQFF. As DNA, the CDR3 is TGTGCCAGCAGTTACACCCTAGCGGGAGGATTGGATGAGCAGTTCTTC.

The V gene is TRBV19, the J gene TRBJ2-7; 15 nucleotides match TRBD2. The CDR3 is 21 amino acids. The V gene end was trimmed by 4 bases and the J gene end by 2 bases; junction bases not matched to a gene: 18. Germline CDR1 reads LNHDA; CDR2 reads SQIVND (reference sequence). The CDR3: CASSRRDNRPGTSGRPYEQYF. The CDR3 nucleotides read TGTGCCAGTAGTAGAAGGGACAACCGACCGGGGACTAGCGGGAGGCCCTACGAGCAGTACTTC.

The V call is TRBV5-1, the J call TRBJ1-1, with 10 bases lining up with TRBD1. CDR3 size: 14 residues. The V segment lost 4 bases and the J segment 5 bases; nucleotides outside the gene matches: 5. Germline V lookup: CDR1 SGHRS, CDR2 YFSETQ. The CDR3 nucleotides read TGCGCCAGCAGCCGGGACAGGGGAGGGACTGAAGCTTTCTTT. It codes for CASSRDRGGTEAFF.

This chain connects TRBV5-6 to TRBJ2-1, with D possibly being TRBD2 (5 bases). This CDR3 has 13 residues. Germline V lookup: CDR1 SGHDT, CDR2 YYEEEE. The V and J ends lost 5 bases and 6 bases respectively, with 12 bases between them. In DNA, the CDR3 is TGTGCCAGCAGGGTGGTCGGGATCAATGAGCAGTTCTTC. This codes for CASRVVGINEQFF.

The genes are TRBV5-8 and TRBJ2-7; TRBD1 agrees at 11 bases. The germline gives CDR1 SGHTS, CDR2 YDEGEE. The CDR3 is 14 residues long. V was pared by 0 bases and J by 6 bases, with 2 bases of the junction left unmatched. The chain's CDR3 is CASSLGDRGIEQYF. For the CDR3, the DNA is TGTGCCAGCAGCTTGGGGGACAGGGGGATCGAGCAGTACTTC.

The rearrangement links TRBV6-1 to TRBJ1-4; TRBD1 aligns across 8 bases. The CDR3 is made up of 12 amino acids. V lost 6 bases and J lost 8; bases outside the gene matches: 2. Germline V lookup: CDR1 MNHNS, CDR2 SASEGT. CDR3 nucleotide sequence: TGTGCCAGCAGCCGGGACAGGGAAAAACTGTTTTTT. Protein sequence: CASSRDREKLFF.

This rearrangement joins TRBV21-1 to TRBJ2-6; the table assigns TRBD2, which was not confirmed against the DNA. TRBV21-1 constitutes a pseudogene. This CDR3 comprises 19 residues. The CDR3 coding sequence is TGTGCCAGCAGTCTCCCCGACACGGAGCTAGCTGGGGGGGCCAACGTCCTGACTTTC. Its protein is CASSLPDTELAGGANVLTF.

The table lists this clone with a count of one. The J gene is TRBJ2-5, the V gene TRBV11-2; D unclear. Trimming cost V 1 base and J 5 bases, with 8 bases left between them. This CDR3 has 13 residues. The V gene's germline CDR1 is SGHAT and CDR2 FQNNGV. Here the CDR3 reads CASSLASHETQYF. CDR3 DNA: TGTGCCAGCAGCTTAGCTAGTCACGAGACCCAGTACTTC.

This chain joins TRBV2 and TRBJ2-1; 7 nucleotides line up with TRBD1. The germline CDR1 and CDR2 sequences are SNHLY and FYNNEI. The CDR3 has 15 residues. Trimming at V came to 7 bases and at J to 7 bases, leaving 13 bases not matched to a gene. In DNA form, the CDR3 reads TGTGCCAGCATGGGCGAGACAGGGTCTTTGAATGAGCAGTTCTTC. Translating gives CASMGETGSLNEQFF.

This sequence joins TRBV5-1 and TRBJ2-1; possible D gene TRBD1, 6 bases. Trimming left V 2 bases short and J 6 bases short, with 9 bases between. The CDR3 totals 13 residues. CDR1 and CDR2 (germline): SGHRS, YFSETQ. The CDR3 bases are TGCGCCAGCAGCTTACAGGGACCCAATGAGCAGTTCTTC. It yields the protein CASSLQGPNEQFF.

This chain links TRBV18 with TRBJ1-1; the match to TRBD1 covers 8 bases. CDR3 length: 15 residues. Germline values: CDR1 KGHSH, CDR2 LQKENI. The V segment lost 3 bases and the J segment 3 bases; nucleotides outside the gene matches: 6. CDR3 in amino acids: CASSPPGQAHTEAFF. The CDR3 nucleotides read TGTGCCAGCTCACCCCCGGGACAGGCCCACACTGAAGCTTTCTTT.

This sequence joins TRBV15 and TRBJ2-7; 7 positions match TRBD2. The CDR3 is made up of 17 amino acids. The trim removed 3 bases at V and 1 base at J, leaving 12 bases unmatched. Germline values: CDR1 LNHNV, CDR2 YYDKDF (reference sequence). CDR3 nucleotide sequence: TGTGCCACCAGCAGCCCCTTGGGAGCGGGGATTTCCTACGAGCAGTACTTC. Its protein product is CATSSPLGAGISYEQYF.

V is TRBV28 and J is TRBJ2-3; 12 nucleotides line up with TRBD2. Germline lookup yields CDR1 MDHEN and CDR2 SYDVKM. This CDR3 comprises 16 residues. With 3 bases clipped from V and 4 bases from J, the junction kept 5 bases outside the gene matches. DNA for the CDR3: TGTGCCAGCAGTTTGGTCCTAGCGGGAGGGCCAGATACGCAGTATTTT. It codes for CASSLVLAGGPDTQYF. The full variable domain, in which reference TRBV28 and TRBJ2-3 provide the parts outside the CDR3, is DVKVTQSSRYLVKRTGEKVFLECVQDMDHENMFWYRQDPGLGLRLIYFSYDVKMKEKGDIPEGYSVSREKKERFSLILESASTNQTSMYLCASSLVLAGGPDTQYFGPGTRLTVL.